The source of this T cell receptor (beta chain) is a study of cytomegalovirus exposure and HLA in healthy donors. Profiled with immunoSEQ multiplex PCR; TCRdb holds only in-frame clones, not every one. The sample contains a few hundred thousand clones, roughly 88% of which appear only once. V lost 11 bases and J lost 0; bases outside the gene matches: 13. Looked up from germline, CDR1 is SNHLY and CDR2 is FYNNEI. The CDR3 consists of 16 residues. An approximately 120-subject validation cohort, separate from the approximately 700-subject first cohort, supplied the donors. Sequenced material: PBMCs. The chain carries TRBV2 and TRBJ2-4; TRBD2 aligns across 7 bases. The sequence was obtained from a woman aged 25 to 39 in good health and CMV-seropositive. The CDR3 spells CAAGDEGLLAKNIQYF. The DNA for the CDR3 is TGTGCCGCGGGGGATGAGGGACTACTAGCCAAAAACATTCAGTACTTC.